This T cell receptor beta chain is from a study of OX40 agonist ivuxolimab in advanced cancers. Background on the study: There were three patients with partial responses, one having hepatocellular carcinoma and two cutaneous melanoma. Study findings and constraints: Some nonresponders likewise displayed low normalized T-cell clonal expansion.

Cycle 7 day 1, cycle 4 day 1, and baseline were the timepoints at which blood was sampled. Method: immunoSEQ multiplex PCR; TCRdb's copy keeps in-frame clones and lacks some. The sample consists of about 45,000 clones, roughly 82% of them appearing once. This clone has just a few counts. The antigen remains undetermined. The source material was CD4+ or CD8+ T cells sorted from blood, sampled in a trial of the OX40 agonist ivuxolimab. This receptor was identified in an adult with an advanced solid tumor such as melanoma, head and neck, liver or kidney cancer.

CDR3 DNA sequence: TGTGCCAGCAGCTTAGACGGCGGGAACACTGAAGCTTTCTTT. Translating it yields CASSLDGGNTEAFF. The chain recombines TRBV7-6 with TRBJ1-1; D unclear. Per the germline V gene, CDR1 is SGHVS and CDR2 is FNYEAQ. The CDR3 is made up of 14 amino acids. V lost 1 base to trimming and J lost 1 base, with 7 bases between them.